These T cell receptor beta chains were read from a single sample in a study of shared clonotypes between healthy human individuals. Sequencing was performed with immunoSEQ multiplex PCR; in TCRdb, only in-frame clones are kept and a portion is missing. The repertoire holds 2 million to 3 million clones, with 93% as singletons. Source material: naive CD4+ T cells from PBMCs. The receptors derive from a man in his late teens or twenties in good health. Some clones in this sample may be carry-over from other donors' samples. CDR3s include the opening cysteine and the closing phenylalanine or tryptophan.

J: TRBJ2-7; V: TRBV6-1; CDR3: CASRGQVGPYEQYF
J: TRBJ2-1; V: TRBV5-4; CDR3: CATSLASGIYNEQFF
J: TRBJ1-2; V: TRBV5-1; CDR3: CASSSSPGGLGYGYTF
J: TRBJ2-4; V: TRBV19; CDR3: CASSMGLAGALRNIQYF
J: TRBJ2-7; V: TRBV5-1; CDR3: CASSPVTGGNEQYF
J: TRBJ2-5; V: TRBV5-1; CDR3: CASSFTVQETQYF
J: TRBJ1-1; V: TRBV28; CDR3: CASSLQRVTEAFF
J: TRBJ1-4; V: TRBV19; CDR3: CASNKDRSYAEKLFF
J: TRBJ1-6; V: TRBV6-5; CDR3: CASSYSMGVGDSPLHF
J: TRBJ1-1; V: TRBV18; CDR3: CASSSVQVSTEAFF
J: TRBJ2-1; V: TRBV7-2; CDR3: CASSLATGGLYNEQFF
J: TRBJ2-1; V: TRBV30; CDR3: CAWSRGLPQEQFF
J: TRBJ2-7; V: TRBV11-2; CDR3: CASSYRGSWGDEQYF
J: TRBJ1-1; V: TRBV16; CDR3: CASTKDRNTEAFF
J: TRBJ1-5; V: TRBV7-9; CDR3: CASSIGDRDKEPQHF
J: TRBJ1-3; V: TRBV7-2; CDR3: CASSLYRSGNTIYF
J: TRBJ1-4; V: TRBV28; CDR3: CASSEGGGEKLFF